Following are 16 T cell receptor beta chains from one sample sequenced in a study of naive and memory T cell subsets. The beta constant-region primer was an equimolar mix of two oligonucleotides covering TRBC1 and TRBC2. TCRdb called the UMI-ligation and nested PCR reads again in MiXCR, with one record for every CDR3 protein. This table holds 130,000 to 150,000 distinct CDR3 sequences, about 15% found once. Sequences were obtained from naive CD4+ T cells from blood. The receptors were gathered from a human donor in good health.

This clonotype was seen only a few times. The V and J genes are TRBV5-1 and TRBJ2-3; the D is unclear. This CDR3 is 13 amino acids long. Germline-derived CDR1 and CDR2 are SGHRS and YFSETQ. V was clipped by 0 bases and J by 2 bases, with 4 bases between them. The CDR3 is CASSLDYTDTQYF. CDR3 sequence (DNA): TGCGCCAGCAGCTTGGACTACACAGATACGCAGTATTTT.

The chain couples TRBV6-2 or TRBV6-3 to TRBJ2-3; D call uncertain. V shed 6 bases and J shed 4 bases, with 8 bases lying between them. The germline CDR1 and CDR2 sequences are MNHEY and SVGEGT. The CDR3 consists of 12 residues. CDR3 sequence reads: CASSFSPDTQYF. The CDR3 bases are TGTGCCAGCAGCTTTAGCCCAGATACGCAGTATTTT.

CDR3 loop: CASTRGGPIQYF. CDR3 coding DNA: TGTGCCAGCACTAGAGGGGGGCCCATTCAGTACTTC. The V and J genes are TRBV2 and TRBJ2-4, with D tentatively TRBD1 or TRBD2 (6 bases each). The CDR3 consists of 12 residues. CDR1 is SNHLY, CDR2 FYNNEI, per germline. Trimming took off 7 bases at V and 9 bases at J, with 13 bases between the two ends.

This clonotype was counted only a few times. The rearrangement links TRBV6-5 to TRBJ2-1; D possibly corresponds to TRBD1 (5 bases). Germline V CDR1 and CDR2: MNHEY, SVGAGI. CDR3 size: 15 residues. V was cut by 6 bases and J by 9 bases, with 21 bases left in between. In DNA, the CDR3 is TGTGCCAGCAGGGTTGGAAAGCAGGTGGGGCTTGAGCAGTTCTTC. Translating it yields CASRVGKQVGLEQFF.

The chain joins TRBV5-6 to TRBJ2-5; D is undetermined. The CDR3 has 16 amino acids. Between the trimmed V and J ends, which lost 2 bases and 1 base, there was a span of 15 bases. Germline V gene sequence: CDR1 SGHDT, CDR2 YYEEEE. CDR3 coding DNA: TGTGCCAGCAGCTTCACCCCTTTGGACCCCCAAGAGACCCAGTACTTC. Translated: CASSFTPLDPQETQYF. The full variable domain, rest sourced from reference TRBV5-6 and TRBJ2-5, is DAGVTQSPTHLIKTRGQQVTLRCSPKSGHDTVSWYQQALGQGPQFIFQYYEEEERQRGNFPDRFSGHQFPNYSSELNVNALLLGDSALYLCASSFTPLDPQETQYFGPGTRLLVL.

In its sample, this clonotype was seen once. J is TRBJ2-2 and V is TRBV5-4; D gene unclear. V was shortened by 2 bases and J by 2 bases, with 10 bases between the two germline ends. The length of the CDR3 is 15 residues. Germline V gene data show CDR1 as SGHNT and CDR2 as YYREEE (reference sequence). CDR3 protein: CASSLAMRNTGELFF. The DNA for the CDR3 is TGTGCCAGCAGCTTAGCTATGCGAAACACCGGGGAGCTGTTTTTT.

This clonotype came up a few times. The chain has TRBV6-2 or TRBV6-3 and TRBJ2-7; 9 nucleotides match TRBD2. CDR1 MNHEY and CDR2 SVGEGT come from the germline V gene. V was clipped by 6 bases and J by 0 bases; unmatched bases: 12. There are 17 residues in the CDR3. CDR3 sequence (DNA): TGTGCCAGCAGCCTCAGACTAGCGGAGCCTAGCTCCTACGAGCAGTACTTC. Translation: CASSLRLAEPSSYEQYF.

The J gene is TRBJ2-3, the V gene TRBV18; 9 bases are shared with TRBD2. Germline CDR1 is KGHSH and CDR2 is LQKENI. This CDR3 contains 16 residues. V shed 3 bases and J 0 bases; nucleotides not matched to a gene: 4. The CDR3 region is CASSPVAGASTDTQYF. The CDR3, as DNA: TGTGCCAGCTCACCGGTAGCGGGAGCGAGCACAGATACGCAGTATTTT. Combining the CDR3 with reference TRBV18 and TRBJ2-3 gives the whole variable domain NAGVMQNPRHLVRRRGQEARLRCSPMKGHSHVYWYRQLPEEGLKFMVYLQKENIIDESGMPKERFSAEFPKEGPSILRIQQVVRGDSAAYFCASSPVAGASTDTQYFGPGTRLTVL.

The chain couples TRBV5-1 to TRBJ2-5; 7 nucleotides agree with TRBD1. Germline-derived CDR1 and CDR2 are SGHRS and YFSETQ. The CDR3 extends over 15 amino acids. V was pared by 1 base and J by 4 bases, with 7 bases of the junction left unmatched. In nucleotides, the CDR3 is TGCGCCAGCAGCTTGCAGCCACAGGGGTTAGAGACCCAGTACTTC. Translating it yields CASSLQPQGLETQYF.

The table lists this clonotype with many counts. V gene TRBV10-3 combines with J gene TRBJ2-1; 14 bases match TRBD2. J was trimmed by 7 bases and V by 6 bases; bases with no gene match: 8. This CDR3 spans 16 amino acids. The germline V gene has CDR1 ENHRY and CDR2 SYGVKD. The CDR3 region is CAIRPTGTSGSNEQFF. In DNA form, the CDR3 reads TGTGCCATCAGACCTACCGGGACTAGCGGGAGTAATGAGCAGTTCTTC.

This clonotype has more than one count but fewer than ten. The V gene is TRBV7-9, the J gene TRBJ2-5; 9 nucleotides align to TRBD2. V lost 2 bases, J lost 2 bases, and 3 bases stayed unmatched. The CDR3 has 15 amino acids. Germline CDR1 SEHNR, CDR2 FQNEAQ (reference sequence). In DNA form, the CDR3 reads TGTGCCAGCAGCTTATCTAGCGGGGAACAAGAGACCCAGTACTTC. Residues: CASSLSSGEQETQYF.

The chain links TRBV5-6 to TRBJ1-2, with D unclear. Germline CDR1 and CDR2: SGHDT and YYEEEE. The CDR3 runs to 11 residues. V lost 2 bases to trimming and J lost 7 bases, with 6 bases between them. CDR3 sequence reads: CASSLETGYTF. DNA of the CDR3: TGTGCCAGCAGCTTAGAAACTGGCTACACCTTC.

The J gene is TRBJ2-2, the V gene TRBV20-1, with 10 bases lining up with TRBD1. Germline V gene lookup returns CDR1 DFQATT and CDR2 SNEGSKA (reference sequence). Germline trimming cut 5 bases from V and 6 bases from J; bases unmatched to any gene: 9. This CDR3 contains 15 residues. CDR3: CSASGTGDSSGELFF. Written as DNA, the CDR3 is TGCAGTGCTTCCGGGACAGGGGATAGCTCCGGGGAGCTGTTTTTT.

The V and J genes are TRBV12-3 or TRBV12-4 and TRBJ2-1; D is perhaps TRBD1 (6 bases). V shed 5 bases and J shed 0 bases, with 11 bases lying between them. This CDR3 comprises 15 residues. CDR3 sequence reads: CASSPRQVSYNEQFF. For the CDR3, the DNA is TGTGCCAGCAGTCCCCGACAGGTCTCCTACAATGAGCAGTTCTTC.

This clonotype turned up a few times. This sequence joins TRBV28 and TRBJ1-4; 7 nucleotides line up with TRBD1. The CDR3 is made up of 18 amino acids. Germline V gives CDR1 MDHEN, CDR2 SYDVKM. V was clipped by 5 bases and J by 2 bases; unmatched bases: 14. CDR3: CASSDRVQRTRTNEKLFF. The CDR3 coding sequence is TGTGCCAGCAGTGACAGGGTGCAAAGAACGAGGACTAATGAAAAACTGTTTTTT.

In its sample, this clonotype was seen a few times. The rearrangement uses TRBV6-1 and TRBJ2-7; 9 bases agree with TRBD2. The CDR3 extends over 14 amino acids. The germline V gene has CDR1 MNHNS and CDR2 SASEGT. Losses at the gene ends were 5 bases for V and 0 bases for J; bases not matched to a gene: 2. The chain's CDR3 is CASSPSGTSYEQYF. The CDR3 DNA reads TGTGCCAGCAGTCCTAGCGGGACCTCCTACGAGCAGTACTTC.